This T cell receptor (beta chain) was sequenced for a study of T-cell memory formation after mild COVID-19. Study in general: The two donors had largely donor-specific TCR clusters.

A word on this clonotype: Its target is unknown.

TCRdb fed the 5' RACE reads into MiXCR, producing one record per CDR3 protein. The sample holds about 290,000 distinct CDR3 sequences, less than 20% seen once. Trimming took 4 bases from V and 9 from J, leaving 12 bases between them. The CDR3 runs 12 residues. From germline, CDR1 is SQVTM and CDR2 ANQGSEA. Overall study results and limits: Researchers report contracting CD4+ clones mostly in CM and EM, with CD8+ clones in EMRA. Among clones contracting day 15 to 85, CD4/CD8 was balanced, whereas later expanders leaned CD4+.

Sequencing was performed on PBMCs or a T cell subset sorted from them (not recorded which). The chain recombines TRBV29-1 with TRBJ2-2, with D possibly called TRBD1 or TRBD2 (5 bases each). The clonotype was recovered from a man in his late teens or twenties who had mild COVID-19 (a few samples of this study predate the infection). Cell type and time point are not known. As DNA, the CDR3 is TGCAGCGTTGGGTTTGGGGGACGGGAGCTGTTTTTT. Encoded protein: CSVGFGGRELFF.